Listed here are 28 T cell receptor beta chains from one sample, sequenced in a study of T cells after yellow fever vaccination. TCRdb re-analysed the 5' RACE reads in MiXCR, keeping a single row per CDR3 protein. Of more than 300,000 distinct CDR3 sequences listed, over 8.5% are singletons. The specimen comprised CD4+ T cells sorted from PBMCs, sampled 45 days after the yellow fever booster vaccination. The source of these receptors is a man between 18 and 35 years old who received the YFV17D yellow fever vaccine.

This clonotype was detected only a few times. CDR3 sequence (DNA): TGTGCCAGCAGCCTGACTAGCGGTTACTACGAGCAGTACTTC. Translated, it gives CASSLTSGYYEQYF. The gene calls are TRBV5-6 and TRBJ2-7; 9 bases are shared with TRBD2. Germline V gives CDR1 SGHDT, CDR2 YYEEEE. This CDR3 has 14 residues. J was trimmed by 3 bases and V by 4 bases; bases with no gene match: 5.

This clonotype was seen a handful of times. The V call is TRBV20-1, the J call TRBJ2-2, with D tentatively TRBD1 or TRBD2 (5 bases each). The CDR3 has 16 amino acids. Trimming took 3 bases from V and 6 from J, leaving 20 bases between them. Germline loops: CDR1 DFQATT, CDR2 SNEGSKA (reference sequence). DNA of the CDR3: TGCAGTGCTAGGGGCAGTGCGACTCGGGGCGCCGGGGAGCTGTTTTTT. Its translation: CSARGSATRGAGELFF.

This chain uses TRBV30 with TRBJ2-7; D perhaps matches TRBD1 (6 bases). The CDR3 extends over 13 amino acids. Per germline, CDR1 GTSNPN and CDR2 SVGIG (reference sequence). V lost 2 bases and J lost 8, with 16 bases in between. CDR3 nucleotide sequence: TGTGCCTGGAGTCACAGGGAGCTTACGCAGCAGTACTTC. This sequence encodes CAWSHRELTQQYF.

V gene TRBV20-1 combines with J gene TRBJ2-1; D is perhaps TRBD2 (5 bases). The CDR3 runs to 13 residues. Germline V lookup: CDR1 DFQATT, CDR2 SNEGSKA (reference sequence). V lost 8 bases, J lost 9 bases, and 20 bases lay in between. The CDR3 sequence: CSLNKRKRGEQFF. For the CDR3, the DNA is TGCAGTCTGAATAAGCGGAAACGGGGTGAGCAGTTCTTC.

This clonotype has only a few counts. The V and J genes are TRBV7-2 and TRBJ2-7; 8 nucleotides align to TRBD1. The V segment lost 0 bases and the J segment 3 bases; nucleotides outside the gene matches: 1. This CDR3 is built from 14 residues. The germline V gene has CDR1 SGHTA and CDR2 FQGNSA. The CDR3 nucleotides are TGTGCCAGCAGCTTAGCCGGACAGGGCTACGAGCAGTACGTC. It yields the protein CASSLAGQGYEQYV.

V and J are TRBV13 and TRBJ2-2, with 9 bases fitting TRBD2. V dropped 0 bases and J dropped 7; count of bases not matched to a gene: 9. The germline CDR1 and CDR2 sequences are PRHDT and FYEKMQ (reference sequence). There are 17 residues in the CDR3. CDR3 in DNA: TGTGCCAGCAGCTTAGGCCGGCGGGGGGGCCGGAGCGGGGAGCTGTTTTTT. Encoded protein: CASSLGRRGGRSGELFF.

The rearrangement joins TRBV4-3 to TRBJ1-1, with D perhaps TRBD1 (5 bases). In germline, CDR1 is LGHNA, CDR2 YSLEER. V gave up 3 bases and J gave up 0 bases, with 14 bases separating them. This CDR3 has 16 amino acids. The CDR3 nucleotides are TGCGCCAGCAGCCAGGGTACTGACAGCATGAACACTGAAGCTTTCTTT. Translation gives CASSQGTDSMNTEAFF.

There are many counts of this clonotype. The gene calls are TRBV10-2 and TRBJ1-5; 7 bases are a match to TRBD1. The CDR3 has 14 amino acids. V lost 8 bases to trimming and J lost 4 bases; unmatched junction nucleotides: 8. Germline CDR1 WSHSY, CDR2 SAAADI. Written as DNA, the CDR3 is TGCGCCAGCGGAAATCTACAGGGGAATCAGCCCCAGCATTTT. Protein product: CASGNLQGNQPQHF.

The CDR3 DNA reads as TGTGCCTGGCTCCCCCGGGACAGGGTTTACAATGAGCAGTTCTTC. It yields the protein CAWLPRDRVYNEQFF. The chain employs TRBV30 and TRBJ2-1; TRBD1 matches 9 bases. Germline CDR1 reads GTSNPN; CDR2 reads SVGIG (reference sequence). V lost 5 bases, J lost 4 bases, and 9 bases stayed unmatched. The CDR3 contains 15 residues.

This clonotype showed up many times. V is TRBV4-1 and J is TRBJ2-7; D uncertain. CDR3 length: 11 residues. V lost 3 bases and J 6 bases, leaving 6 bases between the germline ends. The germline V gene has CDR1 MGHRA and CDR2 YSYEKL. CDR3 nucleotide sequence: TGCGCCAGCAGCCACGGTGGCGAGCAGTACTTC. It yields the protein CASSHGGEQYF.

The CDR3 sequence: CSARALFGQVHNEQFF. DNA for the CDR3: TGCAGTGCTAGAGCTCTGTTTGGACAGGTACACAATGAGCAGTTCTTC. This sequence joins TRBV20-1 and TRBJ2-1; 7 positions match TRBD1. This CDR3 region has 16 residues. After removal of 1 base from V and 5 bases from J, the junction contained 11 bases not matched to a gene. CDR1 is DFQATT, CDR2 SNEGSKA, per germline (reference sequence).

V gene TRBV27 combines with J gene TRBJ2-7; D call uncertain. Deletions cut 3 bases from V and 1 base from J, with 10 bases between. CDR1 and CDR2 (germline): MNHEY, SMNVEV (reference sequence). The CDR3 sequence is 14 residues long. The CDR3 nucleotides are TGTGCCAGCAGTTTGGAGTACCATTCCTACGAGCAGTACTTC. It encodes CASSLEYHSYEQYF.

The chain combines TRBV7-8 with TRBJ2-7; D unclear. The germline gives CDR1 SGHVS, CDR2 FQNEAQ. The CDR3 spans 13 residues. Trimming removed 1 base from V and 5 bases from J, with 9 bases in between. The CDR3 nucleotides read TGTGCCAGCAGCTTAGAGCCAGCCGACGAGCAGTACGTC. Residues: CASSLEPADEQYV.

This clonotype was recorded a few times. The CDR3 nucleotides are TGTGCCAGCAGCTTACTGCTAGGGAACACTGAAGCTTTCTTT. Its translation: CASSLLLGNTEAFF. J is TRBJ1-1 and V is TRBV7-9; no clear D gene. The V end was cut by 2 bases, the J end by 1 base, with 8 bases between. This CDR3 has 14 residues. Looked up from germline, CDR1 is SEHNR and CDR2 is FQNEAQ (reference sequence). Together with reference TRBV7-9 and TRBJ1-1, the CDR3 gives the full variable domain: DTGVSQNPRHKITKRGQNVTFRCDPISEHNRLYWYRQTLGQGPEFLTYFQNEAQLEKSRLLSDRFSAERPKGSFSTLEIQRTEQGDSAMYLCASSLLLGNTEAFFGQGTRLTVV.

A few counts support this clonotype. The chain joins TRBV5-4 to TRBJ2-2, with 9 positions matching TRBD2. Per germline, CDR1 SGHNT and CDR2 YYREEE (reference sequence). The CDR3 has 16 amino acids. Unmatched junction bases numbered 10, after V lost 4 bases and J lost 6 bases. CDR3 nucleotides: TGTGCCAGCAGCATGCCCGGCGGGGGGGCCTCCGGGGAGCTGTTTTTT. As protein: CASSMPGGGASGELFF. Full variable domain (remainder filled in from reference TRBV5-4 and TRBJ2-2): ETGVTQSPTHLIKTRGQQVTLRCSSQSGHNTVSWYQQALGQGPQFIFQYYREEENGRGNFPPRFSGLQFPNYSSELNVNALELDDSALYLCASSMPGGGASGELFFGEGSRLTVL.

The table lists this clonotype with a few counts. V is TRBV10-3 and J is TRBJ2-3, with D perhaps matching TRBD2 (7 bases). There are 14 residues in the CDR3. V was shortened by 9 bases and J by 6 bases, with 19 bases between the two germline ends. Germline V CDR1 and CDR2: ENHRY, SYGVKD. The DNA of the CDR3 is TGTGCCATTTCAATCCCCGGGGGGCACGATACGCAGTATTTT. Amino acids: CAISIPGGHDTQYF.

The CDR3 sequence is CASSLGDVLGTDTQYF. DNA of the CDR3: TGCGCCAGCAGCTTGGGAGATGTTCTCGGCACAGATACGCAGTATTTT. The chain combines TRBV5-1 with TRBJ2-3; D unresolved. The V gene lost 0 bases and the J gene lost 1 base, with 12 bases spanning the gap. The CDR3 loop spans 16 amino acids. The germline gives CDR1 SGHRS, CDR2 YFSETQ.

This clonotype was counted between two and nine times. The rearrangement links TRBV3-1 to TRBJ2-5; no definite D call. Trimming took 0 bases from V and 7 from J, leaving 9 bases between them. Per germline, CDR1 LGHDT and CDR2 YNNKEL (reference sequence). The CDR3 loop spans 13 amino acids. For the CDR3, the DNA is TGTGCCAGCAGCCAAGATCGGAGAGCGACCCAGTACTTC. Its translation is CASSQDRRATQYF.

CDR3 loop: CASSIGGLAGAHTDTQYF. In DNA, the CDR3 is TGTGCCAGCAGCATTGGCGGGCTAGCGGGGGCGCACACAGATACGCAGTATTTT. This chain connects TRBV5-4 to TRBJ2-3, with 10 nucleotides matching TRBD2. Trimming at V came to 4 bases and at J to 2 bases, leaving 13 bases not matched to a gene. The V gene's germline CDR1 is SGHNT and CDR2 YYREEE (reference sequence). This CDR3 is 18 amino acids long.

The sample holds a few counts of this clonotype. The CDR3 region has the DNA TGTGCCAGCAGCGCCCAGGGGAGCGAGACCCAGTACTTC. Translated: CASSAQGSETQYF. The chain links TRBV9 to TRBJ2-5; perhaps TRBD1 as D (6 bases). Trimming cost V 3 bases and J 5 bases, with 11 bases left between them. This CDR3 spans 13 amino acids. Germline CDR1 is SGDLS and CDR2 is YYNGEE.

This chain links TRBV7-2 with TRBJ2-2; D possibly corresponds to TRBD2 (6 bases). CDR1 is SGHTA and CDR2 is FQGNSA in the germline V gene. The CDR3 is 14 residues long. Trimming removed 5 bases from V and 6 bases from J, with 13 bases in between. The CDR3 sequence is CASSRDFPAGELFF. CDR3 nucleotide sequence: TGTGCCAGCAGCCGGGACTTTCCGGCCGGGGAGCTGTTTTTT. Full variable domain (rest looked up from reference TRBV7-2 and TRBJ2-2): GAGVSQSPSNKVTEKGKDVELRCDPISGHTALYWYRQSLGQGLEFLIYFQGNSAPDKSGLPSDRFSAERTGGSVSTLTIQRTQQEDSAVYLCASSRDFPAGELFFGEGSRLTVL.

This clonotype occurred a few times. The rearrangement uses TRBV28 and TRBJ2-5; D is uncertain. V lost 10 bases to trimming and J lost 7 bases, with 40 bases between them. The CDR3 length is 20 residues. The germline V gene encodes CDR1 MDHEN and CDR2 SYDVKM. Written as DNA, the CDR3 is TGTGCCAACCACTTCCGCTGTCAAGTCCAGTTCTACGGGCTTATTGCGACCCAGTACTTC. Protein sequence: CANHFRCQVQFYGLIATQYF.

The CDR3 nucleotides read TGCAGTGCCTCGGGGGGGGGACAGTCTCGGGAGACCCAGTACTTC. This codes for CSASGGGQSRETQYF. The chain combines TRBV20-1 with TRBJ2-5; tentatively, D is TRBD2 (8 bases). Germline assignment: CDR1 DFQATT and CDR2 SNEGSKA (reference sequence). V shed 6 bases and J shed 5 bases, with 22 bases lying between them. The length of the CDR3 is 15 residues.

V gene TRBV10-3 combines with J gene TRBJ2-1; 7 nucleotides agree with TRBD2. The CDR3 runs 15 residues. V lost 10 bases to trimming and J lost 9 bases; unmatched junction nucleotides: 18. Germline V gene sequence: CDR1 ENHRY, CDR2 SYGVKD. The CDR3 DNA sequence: TGTGCCACCACTAGTGCCGGGGGGACGAGGCTTGAGCAGTTCTTC. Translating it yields CATTSAGGTRLEQFF.

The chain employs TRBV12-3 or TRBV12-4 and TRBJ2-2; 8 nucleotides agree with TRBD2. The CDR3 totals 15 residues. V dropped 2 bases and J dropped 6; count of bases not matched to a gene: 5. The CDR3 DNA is TGTGCCAGCAGTTTATTCGGGGGGGCTTCCGGGGAGCTGTTTTTT. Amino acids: CASSLFGGASGELFF.

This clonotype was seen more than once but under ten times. Written as DNA, the CDR3 is TGTGCCTGGAGTGGGGCAGGGGAGACCCAGTACTTC. It translates to CAWSGAGETQYF. This chain uses TRBV30 with TRBJ2-5; a possible D gene is TRBD1 (5 bases). Germline CDR1 and CDR2: GTSNPN and SVGIG (reference sequence). The CDR3 is made up of 12 amino acids. V was clipped by 1 base and J by 5 bases, with 8 bases between them.

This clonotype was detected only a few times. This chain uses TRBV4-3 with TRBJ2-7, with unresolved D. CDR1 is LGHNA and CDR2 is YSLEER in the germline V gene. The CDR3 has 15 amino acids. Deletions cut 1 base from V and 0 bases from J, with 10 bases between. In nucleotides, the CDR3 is TGCGCCAGCAGCCAAGGGAAAGGACGCTCCTACGAGCAGTACTTC. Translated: CASSQGKGRSYEQYF.

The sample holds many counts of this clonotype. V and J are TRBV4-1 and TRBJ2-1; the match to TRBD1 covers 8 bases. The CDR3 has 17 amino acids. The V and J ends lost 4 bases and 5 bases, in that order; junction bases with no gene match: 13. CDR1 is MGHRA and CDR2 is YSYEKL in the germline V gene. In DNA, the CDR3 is TGCGCCAGCAGCCGAATCATCCGGGACAGGCGACACAATGAGCAGTTCTTC. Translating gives CASSRIIRDRRHNEQFF.